These T cell receptor beta chains were read from a single sample in a study of cytotoxic CD8 clonotypes in ibrutinib-treated CLL. This table comes from immunoSEQ multiplex PCR, and its TCRdb copy is limited to in-frame clones, with some not included. The sample has 300,000 or so clones, about 61% seen once. Sequenced material: PBMCs, taken after 36 months of ibrutinib treatment. These receptors were collected from a human donor with chronic lymphocytic leukemia. Both conserved end residues are part of each CDR3. Fields, in order: clone size, D gene, V gene, J gene, CDR3 DNA, CDR3 protein. D genes are given only for firm matches. The size of a clone is reported for some rows only, either as once, few or many, or as a class for expanded clones.

clone size: once
D gene: .
V gene: TRBV27
J gene: TRBJ2-5
CDR3 DNA: TGTGCCAGCAGTTTATCTTTCGGGCAAGAGACCCAGTACTTC
CDR3 protein: CASSLSFGQETQYF

clone size: .
D gene: .
V gene: TRBV18
J gene: TRBJ1-2
CDR3 DNA: TGTGCCAGCTCACCACCGACCGGTGTCAGCTACACCTTC
CDR3 protein: CASSPPTGVSYTF

clone size: .
D gene: .
V gene: TRBV4-1
J gene: TRBJ2-4
CDR3 DNA: TGCGCCAGCAGCCTAGACGGTAGCGTCATTCAGTACTTC
CDR3 protein: CASSLDGSVIQYF

clone size: .
D gene: .
V gene: TRBV7-8
J gene: TRBJ1-1
CDR3 DNA: TGTGCCAGCAGCTTAGGGGCCCCAGGGGCTGAAGCTTTCTTT
CDR3 protein: CASSLGAPGAEAFF

clone size: .
D gene: TRBD1
V gene: TRBV28
J gene: TRBJ2-1
CDR3 DNA: TGTGCCAGCAGTTTCCCAGGACAGGGTGTTGACAATGAGCAGTTCTTC
CDR3 protein: CASSFPGQGVDNEQFF

clone size: .
D gene: TRBD2
V gene: TRBV7-3
J gene: TRBJ2-1
CDR3 DNA: TGTGCCAGCAGCTTAGGAAGCGGGAGTCGCGATGAGCAGTTCTTC
CDR3 protein: CASSLGSGSRDEQFF

clone size: few
D gene: TRBD2
V gene: TRBV5-6
J gene: TRBJ2-5
CDR3 DNA: TGTGCCAGCAGCTTGCTAGCGGGAAACCAAGAGACCCAGTACTTC
CDR3 protein: CASSLLAGNQETQYF

clone size: .
D gene: TRBD1
V gene: TRBV29-1
J gene: TRBJ2-1
CDR3 DNA: TGCAGCGTTCCCGGCCTACAGGGGCACTACAATGAGCAGTTCTTC
CDR3 protein: CSVPGLQGHYNEQFF

clone size: .
D gene: .
V gene: TRBV9
J gene: TRBJ2-1
CDR3 DNA: TGTGCCAGCATGCAGGGACCCGCCGGCAATGAGCAGTTCTTC
CDR3 protein: CASMQGPAGNEQFF

clone size: few
D gene: TRBD2
V gene: TRBV5-1
J gene: TRBJ2-2
CDR3 DNA: TGCGCCAGCAGCCGTCTTGCGGGAGCGAACACCGGGGAGCTGTTTTTT
CDR3 protein: CASSRLAGANTGELFF

clone size: .
D gene: .
V gene: TRBV5-4
J gene: TRBJ2-3
CDR3 DNA: TGTGCCAGCAGCTCGGAGTACCGCACAGATACGCAGTATTTT
CDR3 protein: CASSSEYRTDTQYF

clone size: .
D gene: .
V gene: TRBV29-1
J gene: TRBJ2-1
CDR3 DNA: TGCAGCGTTGCCGACAATGAGCAGTTCTTC
CDR3 protein: CSVADNEQFF

clone size: once
D gene: .
V gene: TRBV5-6
J gene: TRBJ2-5
CDR3 DNA: TGTGCCAGCAGCTTGGTTGTTGGACAGCAAGAGACCCAGTACTTC
CDR3 protein: CASSLVVGQQETQYF

clone size: few
D gene: .
V gene: TRBV9
J gene: TRBJ2-7
CDR3 DNA: TGTGCCAGCAGCCCCACCGGGGCATTCATCCCCTACGAGCAGTACTTC
CDR3 protein: CASSPTGAFIPYEQYF

clone size: .
D gene: .
V gene: TRBV5-6
J gene: TRBJ2-5
CDR3 DNA: TGTGCCAGCAGCTTGAGGTTCAAGAGGGAGGAACTTGGGGAGACCCAGTACTTC
CDR3 protein: CASSLRFKREELGETQYF

clone size: few
D gene: .
V gene: TRBV10-1
J gene: TRBJ2-1
CDR3 DNA: TGCGCCAGCCGCTCCCCCCTCTACAATGAGCAGTTCTTC
CDR3 protein: CASRSPLYNEQFF

clone size: once
D gene: .
V gene: TRBV28
J gene: TRBJ2-7
CDR3 DNA: TGTGCCAGCAGTTTACGGGGTAGGGCCTACGAGCAGTACTTC
CDR3 protein: CASSLRGRAYEQYF

clone size: few
D gene: TRBD1
V gene: TRBV15
J gene: TRBJ2-7
CDR3 DNA: TGTGCCACCAGCAGCGGGACAGGTAGCTCCTACGAGCAGTACTTC
CDR3 protein: CATSSGTGSSYEQYF

clone size: .
D gene: TRBD1
V gene: TRBV9
J gene: TRBJ2-3
CDR3 DNA: TGTGCCAGCAGCGAGGGGGCGCGGGGCACAGATACGCAGTATTTT
CDR3 protein: CASSEGARGTDTQYF

clone size: .
D gene: .
V gene: TRBV4-1
J gene: TRBJ1-1
CDR3 DNA: TGCGCCAGCAGGCCCCTTTTCAGCAGGGCATATGAAGCTTTCTTT
CDR3 protein: CASRPLFSRAYEAFF

clone size: few
D gene: .
V gene: TRBV4-1
J gene: TRBJ1-5
CDR3 DNA: TGCGCCAGCAGCCAAGCCGGGACGGCAAATCAGCCCCAGCATTTT
CDR3 protein: CASSQAGTANQPQHF

clone size: .
D gene: TRBD2
V gene: TRBV7-9
J gene: TRBJ2-5
CDR3 DNA: TGTGCCAGCAGCTTAGGACTAGCGGGAGGGGAGACCCAGTACTTC
CDR3 protein: CASSLGLAGGETQYF

clone size: .
D gene: TRBD2
V gene: TRBV28
J gene: TRBJ2-1
CDR3 DNA: TGTGCCAGCACTCTGAGACTAGCGGGAGATTGGGGTGAGCAGTTCTTC
CDR3 protein: CASTLRLAGDWGEQFF

clone size: .
D gene: .
V gene: TRBV5-6
J gene: TRBJ1-2
CDR3 DNA: TGTGCCAGCAGCTTGGGCGCAGATAACTATGGCTACACCTTC
CDR3 protein: CASSLGADNYGYTF

clone size: few
D gene: .
V gene: TRBV9
J gene: TRBJ2-7
CDR3 DNA: TGTGCCAGCAGCGTAGTACCCGAATACGAGCAGTACTTC
CDR3 protein: CASSVVPEYEQYF

clone size: once
D gene: .
V gene: TRBV9
J gene: TRBJ2-1
CDR3 DNA: TGTGCCAGCAGCGTAGCTGGTTGGTACACCGACAATGAGCAGTTCTTC
CDR3 protein: CASSVAGWYTDNEQFF

clone size: .
D gene: .
V gene: TRBV6-7
J gene: TRBJ1-6
CDR3 DNA: TGTGCCAGCAGTTACCCGACTCGGGCGAAGGATTCACCCCTCCACTTT
CDR3 protein: CASSYPTRAKDSPLHF

clone size: .
D gene: TRBD1
V gene: TRBV27
J gene: TRBJ2-2
CDR3 DNA: TGTGCCAGCAGTTTTGGCCTTTTCGGACAGGGGAACACCGGGGAGCTGTTTTTT
CDR3 protein: CASSFGLFGQGNTGELFF